The T cell receptor beta chain under discussion was sequenced for a study of STAT3 mutations in large granular lymphocyte leukemia. Concerning this clone: No antigen is known for it.

Generated by immunoSEQ multiplex PCR, the TCRdb table keeps only in-frame clones and is missing some. Seen here are thousands of clones, about 45% observed once, and the top ten hold 58%. Overall study findings and caveats: Differing intervals and regimens complicate linking therapy response to clone burden. In several patients, dominant TCR clone burden exceeded STAT3 mutant burden, suggesting STAT3 mutation arose secondarily. Persisting codominant clonotypes may have hidden a small pathogenic clone. Every T-cell large granular lymphocyte leukemia patient had at least one immunodominant TCR beta clonotype.

Germline CDR1 SGHRS, CDR2 YFSETQ. The CDR3 is made up of 15 amino acids. The V end lost 1 base, the J end lost 2 bases, and 10 bases lay between the germline ends. This TCR was sampled from a woman in her sixties or seventies with T-cell large granular lymphocyte leukemia. Some clones in this sample may be carry-over from other donors' samples. The sequenced sample was peripheral blood mononuclear cells. The V gene is TRBV5-1, the J gene TRBJ2-1, with D hard to call. The CDR3 protein is CASSLTVRTYNEQFF. CDR3 coding DNA: TGCGCCAGCAGCTTGACCGTCCGTACCTACAATGAGCAGTTCTTC.